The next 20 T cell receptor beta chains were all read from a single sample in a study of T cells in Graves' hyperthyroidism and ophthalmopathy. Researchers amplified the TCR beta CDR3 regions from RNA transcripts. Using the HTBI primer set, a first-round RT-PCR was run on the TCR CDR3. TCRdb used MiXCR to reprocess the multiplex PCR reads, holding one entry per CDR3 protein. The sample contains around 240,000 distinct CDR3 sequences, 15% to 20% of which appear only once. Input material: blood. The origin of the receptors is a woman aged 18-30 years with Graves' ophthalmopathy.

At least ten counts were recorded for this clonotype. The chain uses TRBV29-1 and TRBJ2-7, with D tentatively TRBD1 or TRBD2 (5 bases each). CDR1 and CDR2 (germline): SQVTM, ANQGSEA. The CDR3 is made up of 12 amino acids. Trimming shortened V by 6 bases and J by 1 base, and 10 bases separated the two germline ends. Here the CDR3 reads CSVGDGSYEQYF. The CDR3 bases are TGCAGCGTAGGGGACGGATCCTACGAGCAGTACTTC.

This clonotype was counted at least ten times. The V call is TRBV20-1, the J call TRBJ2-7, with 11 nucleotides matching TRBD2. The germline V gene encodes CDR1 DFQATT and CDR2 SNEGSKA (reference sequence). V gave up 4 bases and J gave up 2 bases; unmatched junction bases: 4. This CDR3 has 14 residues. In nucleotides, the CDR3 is TGCAGTGCTAAGGGACTAGCGGCTACCTACGAGCAGTACTTC. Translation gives CSAKGLAATYEQYF.

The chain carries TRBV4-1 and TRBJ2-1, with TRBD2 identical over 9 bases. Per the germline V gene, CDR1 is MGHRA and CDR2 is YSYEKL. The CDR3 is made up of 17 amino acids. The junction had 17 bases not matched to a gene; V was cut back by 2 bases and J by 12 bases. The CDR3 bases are TGCGCCAGCAGCCAAAGAAATTTAGCGGGAGATCTGCTTCTGCAGTTCTTC. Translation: CASSQRNLAGDLLLQFF.

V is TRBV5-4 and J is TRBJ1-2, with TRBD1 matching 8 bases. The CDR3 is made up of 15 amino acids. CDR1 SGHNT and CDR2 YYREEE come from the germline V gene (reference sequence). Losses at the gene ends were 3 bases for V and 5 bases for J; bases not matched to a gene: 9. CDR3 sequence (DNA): TGTGCCAGCAGCTGGGGACAGGTCCTTCCTTATGGCTACACCTTC. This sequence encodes CASSWGQVLPYGYTF.

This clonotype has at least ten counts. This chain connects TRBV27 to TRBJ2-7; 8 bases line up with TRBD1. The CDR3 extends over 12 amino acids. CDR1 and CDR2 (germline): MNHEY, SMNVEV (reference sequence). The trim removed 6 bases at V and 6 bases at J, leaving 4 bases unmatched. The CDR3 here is CASRTGEAEQYF. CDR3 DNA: TGTGCCAGCAGGACAGGGGAGGCCGAGCAGTACTTC.

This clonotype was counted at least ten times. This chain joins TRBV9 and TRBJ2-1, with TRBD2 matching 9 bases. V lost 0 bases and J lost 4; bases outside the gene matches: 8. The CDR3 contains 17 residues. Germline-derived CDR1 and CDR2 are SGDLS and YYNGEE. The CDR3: CASSVAWAAGGYNEQFF. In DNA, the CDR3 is TGTGCCAGCAGCGTAGCTTGGGCAGCGGGAGGTTACAATGAGCAGTTCTTC.

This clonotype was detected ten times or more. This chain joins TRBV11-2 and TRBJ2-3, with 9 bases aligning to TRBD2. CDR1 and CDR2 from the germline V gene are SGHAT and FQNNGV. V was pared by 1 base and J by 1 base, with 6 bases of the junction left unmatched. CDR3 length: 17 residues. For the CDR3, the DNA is TGTGCCAGCAGCTTAGGCCTAGCGGGATTCGGCACAGATACGCAGTATTTT. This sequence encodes CASSLGLAGFGTDTQYF.

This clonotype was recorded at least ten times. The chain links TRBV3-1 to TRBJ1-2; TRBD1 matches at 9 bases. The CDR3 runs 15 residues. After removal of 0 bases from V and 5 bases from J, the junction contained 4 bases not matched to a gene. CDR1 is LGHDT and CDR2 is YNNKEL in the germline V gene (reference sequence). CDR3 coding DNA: TGTGCCAGCAGCCAAGAACAGGGGGCGCGATATGGCTACACCTTC. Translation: CASSQEQGARYGYTF.

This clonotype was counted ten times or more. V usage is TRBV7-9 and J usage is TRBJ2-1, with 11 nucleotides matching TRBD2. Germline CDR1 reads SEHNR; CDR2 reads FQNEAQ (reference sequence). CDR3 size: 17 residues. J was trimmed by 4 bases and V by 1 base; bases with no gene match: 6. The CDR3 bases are TGTGCCAGCAGCTTAGAAAACGGACTAGCGGGTTACAATGAGCAGTTCTTC. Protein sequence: CASSLENGLAGYNEQFF.

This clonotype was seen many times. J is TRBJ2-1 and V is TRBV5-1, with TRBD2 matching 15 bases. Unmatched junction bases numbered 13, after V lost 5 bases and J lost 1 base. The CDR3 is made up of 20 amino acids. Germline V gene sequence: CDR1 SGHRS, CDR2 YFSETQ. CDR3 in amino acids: CASSHTGTSGGLGSYNEQFF. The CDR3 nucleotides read TGCGCCAGCAGTCATACCGGGACTAGCGGGGGGTTAGGGTCCTACAATGAGCAGTTCTTC.

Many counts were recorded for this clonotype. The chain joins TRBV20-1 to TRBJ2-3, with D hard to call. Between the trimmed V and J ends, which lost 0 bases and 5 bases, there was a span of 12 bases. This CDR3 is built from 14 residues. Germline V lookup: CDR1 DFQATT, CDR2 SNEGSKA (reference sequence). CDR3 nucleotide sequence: TGCAGTGCTAGAGATGGACGGGTAGTAGATACGCAGTATTTT. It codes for CSARDGRVVDTQYF.

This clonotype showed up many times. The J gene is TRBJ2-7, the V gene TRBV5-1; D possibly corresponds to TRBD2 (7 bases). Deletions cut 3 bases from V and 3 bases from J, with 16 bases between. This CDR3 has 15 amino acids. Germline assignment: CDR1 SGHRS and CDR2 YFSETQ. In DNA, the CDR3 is TGCGCCAGCAGCTGGGGGGGCAGGGGTGGCTACGAGCAGTACTTC. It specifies CASSWGGRGGYEQYF.

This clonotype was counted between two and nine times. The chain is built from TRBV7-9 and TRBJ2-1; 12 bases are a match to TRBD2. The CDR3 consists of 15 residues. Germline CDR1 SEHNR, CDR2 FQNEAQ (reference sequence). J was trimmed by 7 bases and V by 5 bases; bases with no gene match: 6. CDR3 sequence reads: CASSPSGGAGNEQFF. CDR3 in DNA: TGTGCCAGCAGCCCTAGCGGGGGGGCCGGAAATGAGCAGTTCTTC. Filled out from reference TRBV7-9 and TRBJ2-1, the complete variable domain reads DTGVSQNPRHKITKRGQNVTFRCDPISEHNRLYWYRQTLGQGPEFLTYFQNEAQLEKSRLLSDRFSAERPKGSFSTLEIQRTEQGDSAMYLCASSPSGGAGNEQFFGPGTRLTVL.

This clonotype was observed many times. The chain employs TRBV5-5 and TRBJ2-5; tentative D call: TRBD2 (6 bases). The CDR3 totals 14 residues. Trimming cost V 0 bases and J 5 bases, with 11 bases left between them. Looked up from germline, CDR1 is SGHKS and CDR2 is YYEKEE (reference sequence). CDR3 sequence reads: CASSLEAGRETQYF. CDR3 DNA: TGTGCCAGCAGCTTGGAGGCAGGGAGGGAGACCCAGTACTTC. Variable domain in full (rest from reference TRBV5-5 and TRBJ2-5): DAGVTQSPTHLIKTRGQQVTLRCSPISGHKSVSWYQQVLGQGPQFIFQYYEKEERGRGNFPDRFSARQFPNYSSELNVNALLLGDSALYLCASSLEAGRETQYFGPGTRLLVL.

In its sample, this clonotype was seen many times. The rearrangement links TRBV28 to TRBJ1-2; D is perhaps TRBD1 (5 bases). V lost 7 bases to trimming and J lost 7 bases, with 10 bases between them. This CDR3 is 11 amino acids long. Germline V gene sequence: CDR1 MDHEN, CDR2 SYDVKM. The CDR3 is CASNRGGGYTF. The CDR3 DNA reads TGTGCCAGCAACCGGGGGGGTGGCTACACCTTC.

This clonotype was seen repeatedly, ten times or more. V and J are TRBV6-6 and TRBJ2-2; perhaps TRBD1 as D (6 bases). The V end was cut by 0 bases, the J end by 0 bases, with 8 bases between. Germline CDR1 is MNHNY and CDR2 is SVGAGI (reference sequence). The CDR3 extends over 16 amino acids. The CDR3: CASSYSGHTNTGELFF. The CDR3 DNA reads TGTGCCAGCAGTTACTCGGGACACACGAACACCGGGGAGCTGTTTTTT.

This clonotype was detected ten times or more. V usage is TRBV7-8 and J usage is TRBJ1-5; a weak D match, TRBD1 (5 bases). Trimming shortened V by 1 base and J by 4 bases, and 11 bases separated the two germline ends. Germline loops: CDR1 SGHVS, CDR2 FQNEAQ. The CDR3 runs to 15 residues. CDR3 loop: CASSLVAGLNQPQHF. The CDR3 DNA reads TGTGCCAGCAGCTTAGTGGCAGGGCTGAATCAGCCCCAGCATTTT.

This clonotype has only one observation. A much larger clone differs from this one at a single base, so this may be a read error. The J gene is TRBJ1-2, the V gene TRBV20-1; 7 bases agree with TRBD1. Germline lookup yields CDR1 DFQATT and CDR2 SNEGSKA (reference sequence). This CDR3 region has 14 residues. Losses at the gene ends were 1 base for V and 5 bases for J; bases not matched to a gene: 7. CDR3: CSARAIHRGYGYTF. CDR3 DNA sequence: TGCAGTGCTAGAGCTATTCACAGGGGATATGGCTACACCTTC.

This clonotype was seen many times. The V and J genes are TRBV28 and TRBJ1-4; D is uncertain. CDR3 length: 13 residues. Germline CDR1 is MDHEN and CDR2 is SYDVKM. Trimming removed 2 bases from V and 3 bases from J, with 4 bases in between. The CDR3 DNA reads TGTGCCAGCAGTTTACCCGCTAATGAAAAACTGTTTTTT. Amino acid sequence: CASSLPANEKLFF.

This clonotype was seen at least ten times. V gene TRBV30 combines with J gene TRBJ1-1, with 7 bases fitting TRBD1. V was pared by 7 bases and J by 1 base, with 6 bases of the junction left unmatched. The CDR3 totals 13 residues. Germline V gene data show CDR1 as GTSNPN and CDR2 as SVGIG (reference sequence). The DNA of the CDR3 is TGTGCCTTCGCCGGGACAGCGAACACTGAAGCTTTCTTT. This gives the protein CAFAGTANTEAFF. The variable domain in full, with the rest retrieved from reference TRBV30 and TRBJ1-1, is SQTIHQWPATLVQPVGSPLSLECTVEGTSNPNLYWYRQAAGRGLQLLFYSVGIGQISSEVPQNLSASRPQDRQFILSSKKLLLSDSGFYLCAFAGTANTEAFFGQGTRLTVV.